This T cell receptor (beta chain) comes out of a study of blood T cell repertoires in COVID-19. This CDR3 region has 22 residues. V was pared by 2 bases and J by 0 bases, with 26 bases between. CDR1 is SGHVS, CDR2 FQNEAQ, per germline. Cohort 3 donors counted as recovered after two negative PCRs, clearance, or resolved symptoms. As originally analysed: By means of reference gene primer amplification, nucleated cell counts were estimated. Generated by immunoSEQ multiplex PCR, the TCRdb table keeps only in-frame clones and is missing some. Clone size and the V and J calls come from that table; the DNA yielded D and trimming. Among 350,000 to 450,000 clones listed, over 75% were seen once.

This TCR came from a man aged 25-40 years who had recovered from COVID-19. The rearrangement uses TRBV7-8 and TRBJ2-6; D is possibly TRBD1 (7 bases). The sequenced sample was PBMCs or T cells enriched from blood (not recorded which). CDR3 region: CASSLPGDRVGKILSGANVLTF. The CDR3 nucleotides are TGTGCCAGCAGCTTACCGGGAGACAGGGTGGGGAAAATCCTCTCTGGGGCCAACGTCCTGACTTTC.